Sequencing of this T cell receptor (beta chain) was carried out in a study of read filtering for tumor transcriptome and immune sequencing. About the research overall: The cohort had around 18 men and over eleven women aged about 45 to 90, mean around 63 years. The study, taken as a whole, reports: In IR-seq, single-read clonotypes were approximately 83% of clonotypes but around 3.5% of reads. Sorted CD138-negative bone marrow cells were not purified T cells.

From approximately 400 ng of RNA, a library with molecular barcoded alpha/delta and beta/gamma adaptors was made. TCRdb reprocessed the reads via MiXCR and lists one record per CDR3 protein. Here the sample spans about 48,000 distinct CDR3 sequences, around 20% being singletons. Concerning this clonotype itself: The antigen remains undetermined.

Every patient had bone marrow sampled while the disease was active. The source of this sequence is a donor aged 40 or older with multiple myeloma. The sequenced sample was a population of CD138-negative cells sorted from bone marrow.

Here the CDR3 reads CAWIQGQLYGYTF. In DNA form, the CDR3 reads TGTGCCTGGATACAGGGGCAGCTCTATGGCTACACCTTC. The rearrangement links TRBV30 to TRBJ1-2; TRBD1 matches 7 bases. Germline trimming cut 4 bases from V and 4 bases from J; bases unmatched to any gene: 6. CDR1 and CDR2 from the germline V gene are GTSNPN and SVGIG (reference sequence). This CDR3 comprises 13 residues.